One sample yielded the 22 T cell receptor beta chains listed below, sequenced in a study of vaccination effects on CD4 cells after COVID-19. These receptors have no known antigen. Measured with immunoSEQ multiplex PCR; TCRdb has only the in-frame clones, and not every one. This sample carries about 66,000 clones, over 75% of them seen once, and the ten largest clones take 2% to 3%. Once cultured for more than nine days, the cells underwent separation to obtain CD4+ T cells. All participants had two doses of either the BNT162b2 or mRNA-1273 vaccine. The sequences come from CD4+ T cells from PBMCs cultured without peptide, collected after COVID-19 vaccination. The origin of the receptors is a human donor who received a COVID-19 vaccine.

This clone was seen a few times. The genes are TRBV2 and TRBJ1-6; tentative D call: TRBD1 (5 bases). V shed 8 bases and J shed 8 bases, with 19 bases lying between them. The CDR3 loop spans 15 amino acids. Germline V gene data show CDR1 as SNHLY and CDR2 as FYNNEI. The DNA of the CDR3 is TGTGCCAGCGTGCTAGAGGGGTCCGTGGATTCACCCCTCCACTTT. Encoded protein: CASVLEGSVDSPLHF.

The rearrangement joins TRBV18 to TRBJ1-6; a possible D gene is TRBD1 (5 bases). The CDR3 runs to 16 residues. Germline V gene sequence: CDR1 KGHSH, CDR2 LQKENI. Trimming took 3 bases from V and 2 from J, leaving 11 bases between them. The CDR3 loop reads CASSPTRGAYNSPLHF. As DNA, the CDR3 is TGTGCCAGCTCACCGACGAGGGGCGCCTATAATTCACCCCTCCACTTT.

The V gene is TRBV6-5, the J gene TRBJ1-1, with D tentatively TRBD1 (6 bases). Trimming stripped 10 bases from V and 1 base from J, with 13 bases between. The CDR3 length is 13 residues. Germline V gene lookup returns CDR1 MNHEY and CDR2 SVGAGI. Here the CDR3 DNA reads TGTGCCACCAACCAGGGGTCGAACACTGAAGCTTTCTTT. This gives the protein CATNQGSNTEAFF.

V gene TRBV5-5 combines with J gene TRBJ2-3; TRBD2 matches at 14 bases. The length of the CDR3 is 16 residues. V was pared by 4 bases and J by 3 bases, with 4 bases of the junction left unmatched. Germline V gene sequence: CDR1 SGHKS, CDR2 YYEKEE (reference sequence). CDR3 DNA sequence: TGTGCCAGCAGCGTGGGGACTAGCGGGGGTACAGATACGCAGTATTTT. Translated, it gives CASSVGTSGGTDTQYF. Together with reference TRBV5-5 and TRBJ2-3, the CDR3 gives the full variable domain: DAGVTQSPTHLIKTRGQQVTLRCSPISGHKSVSWYQQVLGQGPQFIFQYYEKEERGRGNFPDRFSARQFPNYSSELNVNALLLGDSALYLCASSVGTSGGTDTQYFGPGTRLTVL.

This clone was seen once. The CDR3 region is CASSSSRKRAQETQYF. The CDR3 DNA is TGTGCCAGCAGCTCCTCTAGAAAGAGGGCCCAAGAGACCCAGTACTTC. This sequence joins TRBV7-3 and TRBJ2-5; TRBD2 is a possible D gene (5 bases). CDR3 length: 16 residues. CDR1 is SGHTA and CDR2 is FQGTGA in the germline V gene. The V end was cut by 4 bases, the J end by 1 base, with 16 bases between.

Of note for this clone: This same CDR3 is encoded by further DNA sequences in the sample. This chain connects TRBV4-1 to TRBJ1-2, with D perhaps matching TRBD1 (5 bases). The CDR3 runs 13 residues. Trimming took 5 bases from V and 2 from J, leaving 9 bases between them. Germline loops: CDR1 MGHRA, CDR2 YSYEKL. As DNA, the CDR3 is TGCGCCAGCAGCACTGGGGGAAACTATGGCTACACCTTC. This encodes CASSTGGNYGYTF.

The CDR3 spells CASSGTPGEGGNTEAFF. CDR3 nucleotide sequence: TGCGCCAGCAGCGGAACCCCAGGGGAGGGGGGGAACACTGAAGCTTTCTTT. This chain uses TRBV5-1 with TRBJ1-1; a possible D gene is TRBD1 (6 bases). CDR1 and CDR2 from the germline V gene are SGHRS and YFSETQ. V was clipped by 4 bases and J by 1 base, with 20 bases between them. The CDR3 loop spans 17 amino acids.

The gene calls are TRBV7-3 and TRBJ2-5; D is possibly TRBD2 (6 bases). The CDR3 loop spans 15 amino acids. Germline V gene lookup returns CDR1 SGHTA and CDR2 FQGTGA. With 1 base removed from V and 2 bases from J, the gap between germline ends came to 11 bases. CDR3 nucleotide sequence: TGTGCCAGCAGCTTAATGGGGGGTTCACAAGAGACCCAGTACTTC. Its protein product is CASSLMGGSQETQYF.

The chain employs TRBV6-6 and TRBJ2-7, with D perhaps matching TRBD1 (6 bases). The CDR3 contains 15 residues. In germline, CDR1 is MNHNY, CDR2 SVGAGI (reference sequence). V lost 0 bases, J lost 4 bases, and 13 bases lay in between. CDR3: CASSYSIVRGYEQYV. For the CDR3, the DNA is TGTGCCAGCAGTTACTCTATCGTCAGGGGTTACGAGCAGTACGTC.

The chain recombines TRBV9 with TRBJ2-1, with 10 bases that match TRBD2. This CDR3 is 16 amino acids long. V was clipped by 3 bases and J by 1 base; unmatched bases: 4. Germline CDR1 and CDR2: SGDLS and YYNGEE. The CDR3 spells CASSASSGGSYNEQFF. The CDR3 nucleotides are TGTGCCAGCAGCGCCTCTAGCGGGGGATCCTACAATGAGCAGTTCTTC.

Here the CDR3 reads CASSPGQSSGNTIYF. CDR3 DNA: TGTGCCAGCTCACCAGGACAGAGCTCTGGAAACACCATATATTTT. The J gene is TRBJ1-3, the V gene TRBV18; possibly TRBD1 for D (6 bases). V shed 2 bases and J shed 0 bases, with 8 bases lying between them. CDR1 is KGHSH, CDR2 LQKENI, per germline. The CDR3 has 15 residues.

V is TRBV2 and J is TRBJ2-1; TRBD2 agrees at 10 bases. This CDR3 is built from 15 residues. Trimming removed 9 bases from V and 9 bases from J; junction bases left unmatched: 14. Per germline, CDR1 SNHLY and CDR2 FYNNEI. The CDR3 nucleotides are TGTGCCAGTGGGCTAGCGGGGGCCCGGGTCGGTGAGCAGTTCTTC. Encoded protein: CASGLAGARVGEQFF. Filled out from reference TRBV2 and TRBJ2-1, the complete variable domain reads EPEVTQTPSHQVTQMGQEVILRCVPISNHLYFYWYRQILGQKVEFLVSFYNNEISEKSEIFDDQFSVERPDGSNFTLKIRSTKLEDSAMYFCASGLAGARVGEQFFGPGTRLTVL.

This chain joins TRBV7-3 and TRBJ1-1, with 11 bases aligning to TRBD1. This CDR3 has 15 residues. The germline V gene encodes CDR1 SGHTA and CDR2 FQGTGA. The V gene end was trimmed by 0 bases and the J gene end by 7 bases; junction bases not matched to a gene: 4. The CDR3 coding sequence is TGTGCCAGCAGCTTAACGCCCGGGACAGGGGGTGAAGCTTTCTTT. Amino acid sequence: CASSLTPGTGGEAFF.

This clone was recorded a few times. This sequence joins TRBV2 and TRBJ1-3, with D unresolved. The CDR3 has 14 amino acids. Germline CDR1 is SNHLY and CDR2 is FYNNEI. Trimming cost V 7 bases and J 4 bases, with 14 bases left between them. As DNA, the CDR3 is TGTGCCAGCACCTACCCCGCAGACGGAAACACCATATATTTT. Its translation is CASTYPADGNTIYF.

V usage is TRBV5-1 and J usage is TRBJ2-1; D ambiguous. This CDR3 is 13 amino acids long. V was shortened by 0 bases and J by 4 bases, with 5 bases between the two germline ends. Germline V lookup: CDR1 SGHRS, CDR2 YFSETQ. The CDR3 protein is CASSLASYNEQFF. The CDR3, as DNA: TGCGCCAGCAGCTTGGCCAGTTACAATGAGCAGTTCTTC.

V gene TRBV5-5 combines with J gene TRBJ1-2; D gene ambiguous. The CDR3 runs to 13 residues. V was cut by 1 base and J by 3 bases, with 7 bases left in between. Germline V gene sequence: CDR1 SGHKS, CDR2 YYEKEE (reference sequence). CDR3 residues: CASSLWVDYGYTF. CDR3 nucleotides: TGTGCCAGCAGCTTGTGGGTGGACTATGGCTACACCTTC.

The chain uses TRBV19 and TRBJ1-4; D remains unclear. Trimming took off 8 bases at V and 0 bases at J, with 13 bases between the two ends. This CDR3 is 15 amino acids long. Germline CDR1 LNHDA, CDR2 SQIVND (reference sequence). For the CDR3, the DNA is TGTGCCAGTGGTCGTCCCGAAGCAACTAATGAAAAACTGTTTTTT. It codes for CASGRPEATNEKLFF.

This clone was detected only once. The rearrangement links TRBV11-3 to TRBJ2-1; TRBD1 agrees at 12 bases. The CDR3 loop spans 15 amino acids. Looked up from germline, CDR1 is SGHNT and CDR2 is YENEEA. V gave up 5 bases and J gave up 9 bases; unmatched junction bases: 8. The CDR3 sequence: CASSLSGTGGFEQFF. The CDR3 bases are TGTGCCAGCAGCCTGTCCGGGACAGGGGGCTTTGAGCAGTTCTTC.

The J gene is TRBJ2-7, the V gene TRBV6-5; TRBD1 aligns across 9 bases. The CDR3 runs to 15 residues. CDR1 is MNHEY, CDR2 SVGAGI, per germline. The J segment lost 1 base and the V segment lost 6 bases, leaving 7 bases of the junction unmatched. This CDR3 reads CASRQSGTGSYEQYV. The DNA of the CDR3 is TGTGCCAGCAGGCAATCCGGGACAGGGTCCTACGAGCAGTACGTC.

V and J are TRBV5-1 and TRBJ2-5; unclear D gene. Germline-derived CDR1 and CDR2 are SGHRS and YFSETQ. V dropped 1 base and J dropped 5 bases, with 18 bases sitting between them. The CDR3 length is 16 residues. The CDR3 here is CASSLLGTPQEETQYF. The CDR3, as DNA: TGCGCCAGCAGCTTGTTAGGTACCCCCCAGGAGGAGACCCAGTACTTC.

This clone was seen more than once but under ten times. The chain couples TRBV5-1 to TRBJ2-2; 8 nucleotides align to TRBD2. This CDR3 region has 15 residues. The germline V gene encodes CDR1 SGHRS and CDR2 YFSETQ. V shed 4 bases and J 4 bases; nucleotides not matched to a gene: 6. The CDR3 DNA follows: TGCGCCAGCAGCGGAGGACTAGCTTCCACCGGGGAGCTGTTTTTT. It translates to CASSGGLASTGELFF.

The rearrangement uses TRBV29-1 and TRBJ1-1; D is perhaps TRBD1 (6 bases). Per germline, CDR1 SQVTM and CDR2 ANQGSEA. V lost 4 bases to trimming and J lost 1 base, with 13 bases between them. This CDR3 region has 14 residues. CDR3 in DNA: TGCAGCGTTGGGGGGGGCAGGTCGAACACTGAAGCTTTCTTT. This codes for CSVGGGRSNTEAFF.